Listed below are T cell receptor beta chains from one sample, sequenced in a study of blood T cell repertoires in COVID-19. Libraries were prepared by immunoSEQ multiplex PCR; TCRdb keeps only in-frame clonotypes and omits some of them. The profile shows hundreds of thousands of clones, about 88% of them singletons. The source material was PBMCs or T cells enriched from blood (not recorded which). These receptors were obtained from a woman in her 30s who had recovered from COVID-19. The conserved cysteine and the conserved F or W are not part of the CDR3 here.

V	CDR3
TRBV19	ASSTGTGPTEAF
TRBV3-1/TRBV3-2	ASSQDRGREVTTDTQY
TRBV6-5	ASSYSRQGANYGYT
TRBV19	ASSIKGYGYT
TRBV19	ASSLGQGARGYT
TRBV7-2	ASSLGPGLGQPQH
TRBV2	ASSETGGSEKLF
TRBV18	ASSPTGQGGETQY
TRBV11-3	ASSQSADTQY
TRBV5-5	ASSLDPNRVANTGELF
TRBV2	ASSRFSSGANVLT
TRBV7-4	ASSLRLAGRYEQY